These T cell receptor beta chains were read from a single sample in a study of cytomegalovirus exposure and HLA in healthy donors. Some clones are missing from TCRdb's copy, which holds only in-frame ones; the method was immunoSEQ multiplex PCR. The table records around 60,000 clones, roughly nine tenths of them present only once. The sequenced material came from PBMCs. The receptors shown here come from a woman younger than 30 in good health and CMV-seronegative. Each CDR3 is given with its conserved first and last residue. Each record gives: V gene, J gene, CDR3 length, clone size, D gene, CDR3 DNA, CDR3 protein. A D gene is named only where the DNA matches it firmly. The size entry is marked missing in some rows and otherwise reads once, few, many or a size class.

TRBV2	TRBJ2-4	14	NA	TRBD1	TGTGCCAGCAGTGATGGGACAGGGAGAAACATTCAGTACTTC	CASSDGTGRNIQYF
TRBV18	TRBJ2-3	13	NA	TRBD1	TGTGCCAGCTCCCCACAGGGGGCTGATACGCAGTATTTT	CASSPQGADTQYF
TRBV4-2	TRBJ2-1	16	NA	TRBD1	TGTGCCAGCAGCCAAGTAGAGGGGGGACAGGCCCCTGAGCAGTTCTTC	CASSQVEGGQAPEQFF
TRBV15	TRBJ2-3	17	NA	TRBD2	TGTGCCACCAGCATTAGGACTAGCGGGAGTGGTACAGATACGCAGTATTTT	CATSIRTSGSGTDTQYF
TRBV5-8	TRBJ1-1	17	NA	TRBD1	TGTGCCAGCGCCCCCGGGACAGAAAACCCCATGAACACTGAAGCTTTCTTT	CASAPGTENPMNTEAFF
TRBV11-1	TRBJ2-7	15	NA	NA	TGTGCCAGCAGCTTTAATATGGGGAGTACCTACGAGCAGTACTTC	CASSFNMGSTYEQYF
TRBV28	TRBJ1-5	17	NA	NA	TGTGCCAGCAGTTTCCCGGCCTCCCCTAGAGGCAATCAGCCCCAGCATTTT	CASSFPASPRGNQPQHF
TRBV11-3	TRBJ2-1	14	NA	NA	TGTGCCAGCAGCGACGAACAGGCCTACAATGAGCAGTTCTTC	CASSDEQAYNEQFF
TRBV11-2	TRBJ2-7	15	NA	NA	TGTGCCAGCAGCCGAGGACAGCCCAACTCCTACGAGCAGTACTTC	CASSRGQPNSYEQYF
TRBV21-1	TRBJ2-2	18	NA	NA	TGTGCCAGCAGCAAAGTGGAGACTCCCACCGGATCCCACGGGGAGCTGTTTTTT	CASSKVETPTGSHGELFF
TRBV11-1	TRBJ2-1	17	NA	TRBD2	TGTGCCAGCAGCTTACCTGGACTAGCGGGGCCTTACAATGAGCAGTTCTTC	CASSLPGLAGPYNEQFF
TRBV19	TRBJ1-5	16	NA	NA	TGTGCCAGTAGTATAGACAGGGATGATAGCAATCAGCCCCAGCATTTT	CASSIDRDDSNQPQHF
TRBV7-9	TRBJ1-6	16	NA	TRBD1	TGTGCCAGCAGCTTATGGGACAGGGGAAAGGGTTCACCCCTCCACTTT	CASSLWDRGKGSPLHF
TRBV6-6	TRBJ1-5	16	NA	NA	TGTGCCAGCAGTTACTCGACCCAGGATAGCAATCAGCCCCAGCATTTT	CASSYSTQDSNQPQHF
TRBV6-1	TRBJ2-7	15	few	TRBD1	TGTGCCAGCAGTGTCAAGGGGACAGGGTCTTACGAGCAGTACTTC	CASSVKGTGSYEQYF
TRBV6-1	TRBJ2-3	12	NA	NA	TGTGCCAGCAGTGAACCTCCAGATACGCAGTATTTT	CASSEPPDTQYF
TRBV7-3	TRBJ1-1	13	NA	TRBD1	TGTGCCAGCAGCTTTAGTTCGGGACAGTCGGCTTTCTTT	CASSFSSGQSAFF
TRBV27	TRBJ1-5	17	NA	TRBD1	TGTGCCAGCAGTGTGACAGGGGGCCCACCAAGCAATCAGCCCCAGCATTTT	CASSVTGGPPSNQPQHF
TRBV7-9	TRBJ1-2	13	NA	TRBD1	TGTGCCAGCAGCTCGACAGGGGACTATGGCTACACCTTC	CASSSTGDYGYTF
TRBV7-6	TRBJ1-2	14	NA	TRBD1	TGTGCCAGCAGCTCCCTGACAGGGGGCTATGGCTACACCTTC	CASSSLTGGYGYTF
TRBV10-2	TRBJ2-1	15	NA	TRBD2	TGCGCCAGCGTATTCCGACTAGCTACCTACAATGAGCAGTTCTTC	CASVFRLATYNEQFF
TRBV7-2	TRBJ2-1	15	few	TRBD1	TGTGCCAGCAGCTTTCCCAGGGGGTCCTACAATGAGCAGTTCTTC	CASSFPRGSYNEQFF
TRBV28	TRBJ1-1	15	NA	TRBD1	TGTGCCAGCAGTTTATTGAGACAGGGGGAAACTGAAGCTTTCTTT	CASSLLRQGETEAFF
TRBV5-1	TRBJ1-4	16	NA	TRBD1	TGCGCCAGCAGCTTCCAGGGACAGGGGAACGGTGAAAAACTGTTTTTT	CASSFQGQGNGEKLFF
TRBV5-4	TRBJ2-4	15	once	NA	TGTGCCAGCAGCTTGGAGGGGCGGACCAAAAACATTCAGTACTTC	CASSLEGRTKNIQYF
TRBV5-4	TRBJ2-7	14	NA	TRBD1	TGTGCCAGCAGCTTGGACAGGGGCTCCTACGAGCAGTACTTC	CASSLDRGSYEQYF
TRBV9	TRBJ2-2	12	once	NA	TGTGCCAGCAGCGAGGGGTCCGGGGAGCTGTTTTTT	CASSEGSGELFF
TRBV28	TRBJ2-7	15	NA	TRBD1	TGTGCCAGCAGTCTTCAGGGACAGGGGTCTCGCGAGCAGTACTTC	CASSLQGQGSREQYF
TRBV15	TRBJ1-1	18	NA	NA	TGTGCCACCAGCAGAGATGGTGTAGATAAGGACATTGGCACTGAAGCTTTCTTT	CATSRDGVDKDIGTEAFF
TRBV6-5	TRBJ2-7	16	NA	NA	TGTGCCAGCAGTTACTCCCGACAGAATCCCAACTACGAGCAGTACTTC	CASSYSRQNPNYEQYF
TRBV6-6	TRBJ2-7	14	NA	TRBD2	TGTGCCAGCAGTCCCGGGACTAGCGACTACGAGCAGTACTTC	CASSPGTSDYEQYF
TRBV18	TRBJ1-2	15	NA	NA	TGTGCCAGCTCACCTACAGGCAAAGCTAACTATGGCTACACCTTC	CASSPTGKANYGYTF
TRBV6-4	TRBJ2-4	15	NA	NA	TGTGCCAGCAGTCAGGGCCCCGAAGCCAAAAACATTCAGTACTTC	CASSQGPEAKNIQYF
TRBV27	TRBJ1-1	16	NA	NA	TGTGCCAGCAGTTTTAGGTTGGGACAAATGAACACTGAAGCTTTCTTT	CASSFRLGQMNTEAFF
TRBV18	TRBJ2-1	16	once	NA	TGTGCCAGCTCACCAAGGAAGGGGCCATCCTACAATGAGCAGTTCTTC	CASSPRKGPSYNEQFF
TRBV27	TRBJ2-1	16	NA	TRBD2	TGTGCCAGCAGTTTAGAATTTGGGGGGGGCTACAATGAGCAGTTCTTC	CASSLEFGGGYNEQFF
TRBV19	TRBJ1-2	14	NA	NA	TGTGCCAGTAGTATAGATTACAGGGTACAAGGCTACACCTTC	CASSIDYRVQGYTF
TRBV28	TRBJ1-5	15	NA	TRBD1	TGTGCCAGCGCATCGGCGGACAGGGCCGTGGGGCCCCAGCATTTT	CASASADRAVGPQHF